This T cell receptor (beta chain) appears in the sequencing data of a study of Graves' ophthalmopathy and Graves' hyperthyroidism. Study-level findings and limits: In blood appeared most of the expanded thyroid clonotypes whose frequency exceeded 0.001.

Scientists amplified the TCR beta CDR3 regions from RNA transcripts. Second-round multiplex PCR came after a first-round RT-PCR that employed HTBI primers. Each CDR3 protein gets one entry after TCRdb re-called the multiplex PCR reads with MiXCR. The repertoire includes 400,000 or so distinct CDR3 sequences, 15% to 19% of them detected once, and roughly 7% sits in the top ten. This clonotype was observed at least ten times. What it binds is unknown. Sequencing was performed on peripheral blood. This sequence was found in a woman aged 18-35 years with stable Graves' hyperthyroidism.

The CDR3 spells CASSSDRVSYEQYF. The CDR3 nucleotides read TGTGCCAGCAGCTCGGACAGGGTCTCCTACGAGCAGTACTTC. This chain uses TRBV11-3 with TRBJ2-7; TRBD1 aligns across 8 bases. The CDR3 is made up of 14 amino acids. The V segment lost 4 bases and the J segment 0 bases; nucleotides outside the gene matches: 2. The germline V gene encodes CDR1 SGHNT and CDR2 YENEEA.